The 29 T cell receptor beta chains given below trace back to one sample, sequenced in a study of response to subunit inactivated influenza vaccine. One entry per CDR3 protein results from TCRdb running MiXCR on the RT-PCR reads. This sample yields 650,000 to 700,000 distinct CDR3 sequences, of which 15% to 18% are seen a single time; around a tenth belongs to the top ten. This material consisted of PBMCs from blood, taken 12 days after vaccination. Receptors originate from a man between 45 and 60 years old who received an inactivated influenza vaccine.

This clonotype was observed a few times. A junction boundary mismatches the germline segment, possibly from a read error. The chain couples TRBV12-3 or TRBV12-4 to TRBJ1-2; D is undetermined. This CDR3 is 12 amino acids long. The CDR3 DNA follows: TGTGCCAGCAGCAAATCCAGAGGTCGGGCAGACTTC. Translation gives CASSKSRGRADF.

The chain is built from TRBV4-3 and TRBJ2-1, with 11 bases that match TRBD2. The CDR3 sequence is 15 residues long. The V segment lost 3 bases and the J segment 9 bases; nucleotides outside the gene matches: 7. The V gene's germline CDR1 is LGHNA and CDR2 YSLEER. CDR3 bases: TGCGCCAGCAGCCACGGCGGACTAGCGGGCCTTGAGCAGTTCTTC. Translating gives CASSHGGLAGLEQFF.

Ten or more counts support this clonotype. The genes are TRBV7-2 and TRBJ1-2, with D tentatively TRBD1 (6 bases). V shed 1 base and J shed 8 bases, with 11 bases lying between them. CDR1 is SGHTA, CDR2 FQGNSA, per germline. The CDR3 has 13 amino acids. DNA for the CDR3: TGTGCCAGCAGCTTAGACAGGGTCGGCGGCTACACCTTC. Protein: CASSLDRVGGYTF. Supplemented by reference TRBV7-2 and TRBJ1-2, the full variable domain reads GAGVSQSPSNKVTEKGKDVELRCDPISGHTALYWYRQSLGQGLEFLIYFQGNSAPDKSGLPSDRFSAERTGGSVSTLTIQRTQQEDSAVYLCASSLDRVGGYTFGSGTRLTVV.

The J gene is TRBJ1-1, the V gene TRBV6-1; the D gene is possibly TRBD1 (5 bases). From germline, CDR1 is MNHNS and CDR2 SASEGT. The V end was cut by 2 bases, the J end by 6 bases, with 13 bases between. The CDR3 has 14 amino acids. CDR3 DNA sequence: TGTGCCAGCAGTGAAAGGGACCCCTCGGCTGAAGCTTTCTTT. It yields the protein CASSERDPSAEAFF.

V is TRBV11-1 and J is TRBJ1-2; 8 positions match TRBD1. J lost 0 bases, V lost 5 bases, and 14 bases had no gene match. Germline CDR1 and CDR2: SGHAT and FQDESV (reference sequence). This CDR3 comprises 18 residues. The CDR3 spells CASSPFPRQGLPNYGYTF. In DNA, the CDR3 is TGTGCCAGCAGCCCTTTTCCGCGACAGGGGCTGCCTAACTATGGCTACACCTTC. Looking up the rest from reference TRBV11-1 and TRBJ1-2 gives the full variable domain: EAEVAQSPRYKITEKSQAVAFWCDPISGHATLYWYRQILGQGPELLVQFQDESVVDDSQLPKDRFSAERLKGVDSTLKIQPAELGDSAMYLCASSPFPRQGLPNYGYTFGSGTRLTVV.

The chain combines TRBV5-1 with TRBJ2-5; possible D gene TRBD2, 6 bases. Germline CDR1 and CDR2: SGHRS and YFSETQ. The CDR3 runs to 16 residues. V lost 0 bases to trimming and J lost 1 base, with 13 bases between them. As DNA, the CDR3 is TGCGCCAGCAGCTTGGGGGGGGTGCCGGGCCAAGAGACCCAGTACTTC. Amino acid sequence: CASSLGGVPGQETQYF. Using reference TRBV5-1 and TRBJ2-5 for the parts outside the CDR3, the full variable domain is KAGVTQTPRYLIKTRGQQVTLSCSPISGHRSVSWYQQTPGQGLQFLFEYFSETQRNKGNFPGRFSGRQFSNSRSEMNVSTLELGDSALYLCASSLGGVPGQETQYFGPGTRLLVL.

A few counts support this clonotype. The V call is TRBV5-1, the J call TRBJ1-1; D ambiguous. The CDR3 runs to 19 residues. Deletions cut 3 bases from V and 0 bases from J, with 24 bases between. From germline, CDR1 is SGHRS and CDR2 YFSETQ. CDR3 sequence reads: CASSSGRGLLSRLNTEAFF. The CDR3 bases are TGCGCCAGCAGCTCCGGGCGTGGATTGTTATCCCGGCTGAACACTGAAGCTTTCTTT.

The V call is TRBV4-2, the J call TRBJ2-3; D remains ambiguous. V lost 0 bases and J lost 2, with 12 bases in between. The V gene's germline CDR1 is LGHNA and CDR2 YNFKEQ. CDR3 length: 16 residues. The CDR3 loop is CASSQEVPTPTDTQYF. CDR3 DNA: TGTGCCAGCAGCCAAGAAGTCCCGACACCCACAGATACGCAGTATTTT.

CDR3 loop: CASSSEGTILSPLHF. CDR3 DNA: TGTGCCAGCAGCTCTGAGGGTACGATTCTGTCGCCCCTCCACTTT. This chain uses TRBV5-5 with TRBJ1-6; D not certain. The V gene's germline CDR1 is SGHKS and CDR2 YYEKEE (reference sequence). V was clipped by 3 bases and J by 13 bases, with 20 bases between them. This CDR3 comprises 15 residues. Supplemented by reference TRBV5-5 and TRBJ1-6, the full variable domain reads DAGVTQSPTHLIKTRGQQVTLRCSPISGHKSVSWYQQVLGQGPQFIFQYYEKEERGRGNFPDRFSARQFPNYSSELNVNALLLGDSALYLCASSSEGTILSPLHFGNGTRLTVT.

V gene TRBV4-1 combines with J gene TRBJ2-5, with 7 bases that match TRBD1. This CDR3 spans 15 amino acids. CDR1 MGHRA and CDR2 YSYEKL come from the germline V gene. Trimming removed 1 base from V and 4 bases from J; junction bases left unmatched: 6. CDR3 sequence reads: CASSQGTGIGETQYF. The DNA of the CDR3 is TGCGCCAGCAGCCAAGGGACAGGCATTGGAGAGACCCAGTACTTC.

This sequence joins TRBV7-9 and TRBJ1-4, with D possibly matching TRBD1 (6 bases). Trimming left V 4 bases short and J 7 bases short, with 16 bases between. This CDR3 is 15 amino acids long. Germline assignment: CDR1 SEHNR and CDR2 FQNEAQ (reference sequence). The CDR3 loop reads CASSSYRDMGEKLFF. The CDR3 DNA follows: TGTGCCAGCAGCTCTTACAGGGACATGGGTGAAAAACTGTTTTTT.

The chain's CDR3 is CASSYGVSEQYF. The CDR3, as DNA: TGTGCCAGCAGTTATGGGGTCAGCGAGCAGTACTTC. J is TRBJ2-7 and V is TRBV6-5, with D uncertain. The CDR3 is made up of 12 amino acids. Germline V CDR1 and CDR2: MNHEY, SVGAGI. The V end lost 3 bases, the J end lost 6 bases, and 9 bases lay between the germline ends.

The sample holds many counts of this clonotype. The rearrangement links TRBV5-5 to TRBJ1-2; no firm D call. The V and J ends lost 0 bases and 4 bases respectively, with 10 bases between them. Germline assignment: CDR1 SGHKS and CDR2 YYEKEE (reference sequence). This CDR3 contains 14 residues. CDR3: CASSLEGRSYGYTF. CDR3 nucleotide sequence: TGTGCCAGCAGCTTGGAAGGGAGAAGCTATGGCTACACCTTC.

Only one count was recorded for this clonotype. The V call is TRBV20-1, the J call TRBJ2-3, with 9 bases matching TRBD2. CDR1 is DFQATT and CDR2 is SNEGSKA in the germline V gene (reference sequence). The CDR3 is 13 residues long. The junction had 6 bases not matched to a gene; V was cut back by 4 bases and J by 7 bases. The DNA of the CDR3 is TGCAGTGCTAAAAGCGGGGGGACTTATACGCAGTATTTT. Translating gives CSAKSGGTYTQYF.

V usage is TRBV20-1 and J usage is TRBJ2-1; 16 positions agree with TRBD2. CDR1 and CDR2 (germline): DFQATT, SNEGSKA (reference sequence). Trimming took 4 bases from V and 9 from J; bases not matched to a gene: 15. The length of the CDR3 is 18 residues. DNA for the CDR3: TGCAGTGCTACTACCGGGACTAGCGGGAGGGGAATGGGGAGTGAGCAGTTCTTC. Encoded protein: CSATTGTSGRGMGSEQFF.

Only a few counts were recorded for this clonotype. This chain joins TRBV10-3 and TRBJ1-4; D ambiguous. This CDR3 region has 14 residues. Germline CDR1 is ENHRY and CDR2 is SYGVKD. V was clipped by 2 bases and J by 5 bases, with 9 bases between them. The CDR3 sequence: CAISEGRSNEKLFF. DNA of the CDR3: TGTGCCATCAGTGAGGGAAGGTCAAATGAAAAACTGTTTTTT.

This clonotype was observed at least ten times. The chain uses TRBV7-9 and TRBJ2-7; 9 positions match TRBD1. Unmatched junction bases numbered 6, after V lost 0 bases and J lost 6 bases. The CDR3 contains 15 residues. Germline lookup yields CDR1 SEHNR and CDR2 FQNEAQ (reference sequence). The CDR3 region is CASSLASGQGSEQYF. CDR3 bases: TGTGCCAGCAGCTTAGCGTCGGGACAGGGATCCGAGCAGTACTTC.

The genes are TRBV28 and TRBJ2-7, with D perhaps TRBD2 (6 bases). The CDR3 has 15 residues. V lost 3 bases, J lost 3 bases, and 15 bases lay in between. Germline lookup yields CDR1 MDHEN and CDR2 SYDVKM. CDR3 region: CASSLPGEALYEQYF. In DNA, the CDR3 is TGTGCCAGCAGTTTGCCTGGGGAGGCCCTCTACGAGCAGTACTTC.

This clonotype was counted between two and nine times. V is TRBV7-2 and J is TRBJ2-1, with 9 bases that match TRBD2. After removal of 1 base from V and 5 bases from J, the junction contained 9 bases not matched to a gene. CDR1 is SGHTA and CDR2 is FQGNSA in the germline V gene. The CDR3 runs to 17 residues. The CDR3 protein is CASSLVAASGVNNEQFF. CDR3 DNA: TGTGCCAGCAGCTTAGTAGCGGCTAGCGGGGTTAACAATGAGCAGTTCTTC.

The sample holds many counts of this clonotype. The V gene is TRBV5-6, the J gene TRBJ1-2; 7 nucleotides line up with TRBD1. V lost 5 bases, J lost 5 bases, and 9 bases stayed unmatched. Looked up from germline, CDR1 is SGHDT and CDR2 is YYEEEE. This CDR3 comprises 14 residues. CDR3 loop: CASSPGGTVYGYTF. The CDR3 DNA sequence: TGTGCCAGCAGTCCCGGCGGGACAGTATATGGCTACACCTTC.

The table lists this clonotype with many counts. The chain carries TRBV11-2 and TRBJ2-3, with 10 bases that match TRBD1. With 5 bases clipped from V and 3 bases from J, the junction kept 8 bases outside the gene matches. Germline V gene data show CDR1 as SGHAT and CDR2 as FQNNGV. The CDR3 runs 16 residues. The DNA of the CDR3 is TGTGCCAGCAGCACCCGGACAGGGGGGATGACAGATACGCAGTATTTT. Amino acid sequence: CASSTRTGGMTDTQYF.

The V call is TRBV6-2 or TRBV6-3, the J call TRBJ1-5, with D uncertain. This CDR3 spans 16 amino acids. Germline loops: CDR1 MNHEY, CDR2 SVGEGT. Trimming removed 0 bases at V and 2 bases at J, with 11 bases between. CDR3 sequence (DNA): TGTGCCAGCAGTTACTCGGCCAGGACTGGCAATCAGCCCCAGCATTTT. Residues: CASSYSARTGNQPQHF.

In this sample, this clonotype turned up a few times. This chain connects TRBV3-1 to TRBJ2-3; D uncertain. The CDR3 has 14 residues. Trimming left V 4 bases short and J 0 bases short, with 8 bases between. In germline, CDR1 is LGHDT, CDR2 YNNKEL (reference sequence). DNA for the CDR3: TGTGCCAGCAGCCCGACGACTAGCACAGATACGCAGTATTTT. It specifies CASSPTTSTDTQYF.

The CDR3 nucleotides read TGTGCCACCAGCAGAGTGGGGCGAAGCGACGCCTACAATGAGCAGTTCTTC. Its translation: CATSRVGRSDAYNEQFF. The chain links TRBV15 to TRBJ2-1, with D maybe TRBD1 (5 bases). From germline, CDR1 is LNHNV and CDR2 YYDKDF (reference sequence). This CDR3 region has 17 residues. With 1 base removed from V and 2 bases from J, the gap between germline ends came to 15 bases.

This clonotype was observed a few times. The V call is TRBV12-3 or TRBV12-4, the J call TRBJ2-5; D is uncertain. The V gene lost 6 bases and the J gene lost 3 bases, with 14 bases spanning the gap. The CDR3 length is 14 residues. The DNA for the CDR3 is TGTGCCAGCAGCCCCGCAACCTTTGAAGAGACCCAGTACTTC. Translation: CASSPATFEETQYF.

The V gene is TRBV7-9, the J gene TRBJ2-2; TRBD2 agrees at 10 bases. CDR1 SEHNR and CDR2 FQNEAQ come from the germline V gene (reference sequence). J was trimmed by 5 bases and V by 6 bases; bases with no gene match: 6. The CDR3 is made up of 15 amino acids. The CDR3 nucleotides read TGTGCCAGCAGAAGCGGGGGGGCCCTGACCGGGGAGCTGTTTTTT. Translating gives CASRSGGALTGELFF.

V gene TRBV4-3 combines with J gene TRBJ1-6; unclear D gene. Trimming left V 0 bases short and J 8 bases short, with 14 bases between. The germline V gene has CDR1 LGHNA and CDR2 YSLEER. The CDR3 loop spans 16 amino acids. This CDR3 is CASSQDLSQVHSPLHF. The CDR3 DNA follows: TGCGCCAGCAGCCAAGACTTATCACAAGTTCATTCACCCCTCCACTTT.

CDR3 coding DNA: TGTGCCAGCAGTTACTCGAGGACAGAAAACACCGGGGAGCTGTTTTTT. It is translated as CASSYSRTENTGELFF. J is TRBJ2-2 and V is TRBV6-5; a weak D match, TRBD1 (6 bases). CDR3 length: 16 residues. Trimming stripped 0 bases from V and 2 bases from J, with 10 bases between. Germline CDR1 reads MNHEY; CDR2 reads SVGAGI.

CDR3 coding DNA: TGTGCCAGCAGCTCGGGCAGGGACAACACTGAAGCTTTCTTT. This gives the protein CASSSGRDNTEAFF. V usage is TRBV7-2 and J usage is TRBJ1-1, with D perhaps matching TRBD1 (5 bases). There are 14 residues in the CDR3. Per the germline V gene, CDR1 is SGHTA and CDR2 is FQGNSA. Between the trimmed V and J ends, which lost 4 bases and 2 bases, there was a span of 11 bases.